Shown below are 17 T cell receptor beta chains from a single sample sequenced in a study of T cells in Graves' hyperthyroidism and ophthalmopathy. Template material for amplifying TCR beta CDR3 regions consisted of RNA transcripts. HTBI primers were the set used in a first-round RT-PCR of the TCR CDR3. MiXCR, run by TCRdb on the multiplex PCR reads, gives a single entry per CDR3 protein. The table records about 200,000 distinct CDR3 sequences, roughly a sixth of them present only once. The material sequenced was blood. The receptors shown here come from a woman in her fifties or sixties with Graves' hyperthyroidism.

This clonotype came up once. CDR3: CASSYGESTEAFF. The CDR3, as DNA: TGTGCCAGCAGTTACGGAGAATCCACTGAAGCTTTCTTT. The rearrangement uses TRBV6-2 or TRBV6-3 and TRBJ1-1; the D is unclear. Germline values: CDR1 MNHEY, CDR2 SVGEGT. The CDR3 spans 13 residues. The V and J ends lost 2 bases and 4 bases respectively, with 8 bases between them.

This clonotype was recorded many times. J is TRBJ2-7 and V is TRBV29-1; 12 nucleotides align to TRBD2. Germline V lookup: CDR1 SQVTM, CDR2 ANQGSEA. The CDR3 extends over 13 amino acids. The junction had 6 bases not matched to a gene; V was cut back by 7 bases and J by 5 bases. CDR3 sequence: CSAASGRVNEQYF. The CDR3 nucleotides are TGCAGCGCCGCTAGCGGGAGGGTGAACGAGCAGTACTTC.

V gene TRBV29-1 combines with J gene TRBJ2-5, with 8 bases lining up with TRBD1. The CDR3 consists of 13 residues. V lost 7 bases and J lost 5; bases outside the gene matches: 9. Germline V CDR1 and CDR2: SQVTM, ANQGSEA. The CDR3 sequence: CSGQGAQVETQYF. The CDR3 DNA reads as TGCAGCGGCCAGGGGGCGCAGGTTGAGACCCAGTACTTC. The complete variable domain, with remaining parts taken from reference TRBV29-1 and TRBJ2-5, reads SAVISQKPSRDICQRGTSLTIQCQVDSQVTMMFWYRQQPGQSLTLIATANQGSEATYESGFVIDKFPISRPNLTFSTLTVSNMSPEDSSIYLCSGQGAQVETQYFGPGTRLLVL.

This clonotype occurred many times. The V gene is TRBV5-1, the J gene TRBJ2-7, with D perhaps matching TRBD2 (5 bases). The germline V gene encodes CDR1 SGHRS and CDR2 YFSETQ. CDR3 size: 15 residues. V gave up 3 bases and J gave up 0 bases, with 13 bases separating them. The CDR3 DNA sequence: TGCGCCAGCAGCTCCGACTACGATAGCTCCTACGAGCAGTACTTC. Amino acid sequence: CASSSDYDSSYEQYF.

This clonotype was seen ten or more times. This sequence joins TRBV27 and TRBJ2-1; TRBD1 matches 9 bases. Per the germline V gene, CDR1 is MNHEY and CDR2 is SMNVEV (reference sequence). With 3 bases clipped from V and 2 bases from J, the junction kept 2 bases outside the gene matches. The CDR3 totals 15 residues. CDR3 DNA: TGTGCCAGCAGTTTGGGACAGGGTACCTACAATGAGCAGTTCTTC. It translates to CASSLGQGTYNEQFF.

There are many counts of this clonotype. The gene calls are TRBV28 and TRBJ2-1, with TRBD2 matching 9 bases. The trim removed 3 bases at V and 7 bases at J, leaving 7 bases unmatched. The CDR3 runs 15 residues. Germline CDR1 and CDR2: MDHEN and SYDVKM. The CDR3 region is CASSFIGGRVNEQFF. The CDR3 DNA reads TGTGCCAGCAGTTTCATTGGCGGGAGGGTAAATGAGCAGTTCTTC.

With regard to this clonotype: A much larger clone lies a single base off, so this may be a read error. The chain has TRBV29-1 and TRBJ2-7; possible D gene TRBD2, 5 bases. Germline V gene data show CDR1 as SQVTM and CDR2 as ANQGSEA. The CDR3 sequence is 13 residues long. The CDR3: CSVGAGLSYEQCF. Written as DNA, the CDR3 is TGCAGCGTTGGAGCAGGACTCTCCTACGAGCAGTGCTTC.

The CDR3 loop is CSARAFGAVQETQYF. The CDR3 DNA is TGCAGTGCTAGAGCTTTCGGAGCGGTCCAAGAGACCCAGTACTTC. The J gene is TRBJ2-5, the V gene TRBV20-1; the D gene is possibly TRBD2 (5 bases). Germline-derived CDR1 and CDR2 are DFQATT and SNEGSKA (reference sequence). This CDR3 comprises 15 residues. The germline V and J ends were trimmed by 1 base and 1 base, with 13 bases remaining between them.

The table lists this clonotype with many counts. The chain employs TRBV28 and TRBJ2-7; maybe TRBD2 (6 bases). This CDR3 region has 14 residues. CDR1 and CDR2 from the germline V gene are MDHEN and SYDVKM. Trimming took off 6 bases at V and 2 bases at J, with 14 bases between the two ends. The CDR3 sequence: CASSIPGDAYEQYF. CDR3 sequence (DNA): TGTGCCAGCAGCATCCCGGGAGACGCCTACGAGCAGTACTTC.

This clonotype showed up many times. CDR3: CSSYRATNTEAFF. In nucleotides, the CDR3 is TGCAGTTCCTACAGGGCTACAAACACTGAAGCTTTCTTT. The chain couples TRBV20-1 to TRBJ1-1; possible D gene TRBD1, 6 bases. Germline V gene sequence: CDR1 DFQATT, CDR2 SNEGSKA (reference sequence). Deletions cut 8 bases from V and 2 bases from J, with 15 bases between. The CDR3 extends over 13 amino acids.

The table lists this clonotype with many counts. The CDR3 bases are TGTGCCAGCAGCCTCAAGTTTGAGCAGTTCTTC. This translates into CASSLKFEQFF. This chain joins TRBV2 and TRBJ2-1; D uncertain. Germline lookup yields CDR1 SNHLY and CDR2 FYNNEI. Deletions cut 6 bases from V and 9 bases from J, with 9 bases between. This CDR3 is 11 amino acids long.

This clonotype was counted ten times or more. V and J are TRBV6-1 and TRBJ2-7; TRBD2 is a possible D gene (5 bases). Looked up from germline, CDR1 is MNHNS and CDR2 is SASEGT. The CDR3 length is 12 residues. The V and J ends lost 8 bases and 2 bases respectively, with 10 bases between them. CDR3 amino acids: CASRIGTYEQYF. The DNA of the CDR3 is TGTGCCAGCCGAATCGGGACCTACGAGCAGTACTTC.

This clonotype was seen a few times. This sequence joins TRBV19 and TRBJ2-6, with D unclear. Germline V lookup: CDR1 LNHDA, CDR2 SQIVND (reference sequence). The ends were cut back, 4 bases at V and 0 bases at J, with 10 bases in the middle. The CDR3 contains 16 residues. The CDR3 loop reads CASSNIFLSGANVLTF. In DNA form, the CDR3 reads TGTGCCAGTAGTAATATCTTCCTCTCTGGGGCCAACGTCCTGACTTTC.

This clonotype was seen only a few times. The DNA of the CDR3 is TGTGCCAGCAGCCTGACGGTTTCCTCTGGAAACACCATATATTTT. Translation gives CASSLTVSSGNTIYF. The genes are TRBV5-6 and TRBJ1-3; D is ambiguous. CDR1 is SGHDT, CDR2 YYEEEE, per germline. Trimming pared 4 bases from V and 0 bases from J, leaving 11 bases between. This CDR3 is 15 amino acids long.

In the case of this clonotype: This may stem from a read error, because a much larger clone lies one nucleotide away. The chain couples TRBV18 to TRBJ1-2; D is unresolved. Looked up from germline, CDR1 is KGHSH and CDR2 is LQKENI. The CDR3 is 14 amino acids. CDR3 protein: CASSGDGSSYGYAF. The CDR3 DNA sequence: TGTGCCAGCTCAGGTGACGGATCTTCCTATGGCTACGCCTTC.

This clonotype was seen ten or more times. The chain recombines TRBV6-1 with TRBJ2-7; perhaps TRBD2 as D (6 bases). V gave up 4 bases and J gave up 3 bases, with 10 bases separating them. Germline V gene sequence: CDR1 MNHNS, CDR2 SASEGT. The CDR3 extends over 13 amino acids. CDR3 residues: CASSVPSVYEQYF. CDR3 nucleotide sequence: TGTGCCAGCAGTGTGCCTAGCGTCTACGAGCAGTACTTC.

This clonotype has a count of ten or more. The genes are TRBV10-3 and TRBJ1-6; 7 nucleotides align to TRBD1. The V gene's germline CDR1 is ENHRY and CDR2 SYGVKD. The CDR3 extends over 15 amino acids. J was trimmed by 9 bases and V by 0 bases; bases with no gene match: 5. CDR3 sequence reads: CAISESRQGVSPLHF. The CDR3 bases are TGTGCCATCAGTGAGTCGCGTCAGGGGGTTTCACCCCTCCACTTT.